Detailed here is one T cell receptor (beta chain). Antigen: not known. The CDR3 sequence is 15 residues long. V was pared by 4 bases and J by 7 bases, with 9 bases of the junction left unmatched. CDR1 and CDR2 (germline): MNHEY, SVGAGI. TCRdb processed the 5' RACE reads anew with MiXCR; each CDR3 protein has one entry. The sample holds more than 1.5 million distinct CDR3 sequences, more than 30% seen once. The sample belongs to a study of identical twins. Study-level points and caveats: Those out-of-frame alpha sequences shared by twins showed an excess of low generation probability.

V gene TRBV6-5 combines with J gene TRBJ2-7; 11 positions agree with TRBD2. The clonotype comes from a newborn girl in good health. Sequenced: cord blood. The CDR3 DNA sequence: TGTGCCAGCAGTTGGGGGACTAGCGGTTTCAATGAGCAGTACTTC. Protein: CASSWGTSGFNEQYF.